Shown below are 9 T cell receptor beta chains from a single sample sequenced in a study of human T cells and chemical hapten exposure. TCRdb itself ran the RACE reads through MiXCR, one entry per CDR3 protein. Of fewer than 130,000 distinct CDR3 sequences listed, about 11% are singletons. Time point noted: patch test 1, 2 weeks after DPC sensitization. Treatment in this sample: therapeutic diphenylcyclopropenone sensitization with weekly scalp DPC. The sequenced sample was whole blood, obtained in connection with sensitization to the hapten diphenylcyclopropenone (DPC). These receptors were taken from a middle-aged woman with alopecia areata. Some clones in this sample may be carry-over from other donors' samples.

The V gene is TRBV3-1, the J gene TRBJ2-7, with TRBD2 matching 14 bases. Germline V gene sequence: CDR1 LGHDT, CDR2 YNNKEL (reference sequence). V trimming: 0 bases; J trimming: 7 bases; junction bases outside the gene matches: 14. The CDR3 has 19 amino acids. CDR3: CASSQDRARLAGGPREQYF. CDR3 DNA: TGTGCCAGCAGCCAAGATCGCGCCCGACTAGCGGGGGGGCCGAGGGAGCAGTACTTC.

This clonotype was seen only a few times. The rearrangement joins TRBV9 to TRBJ1-2; 8 nucleotides agree with TRBD1. J lost 8 bases, V lost 0 bases, and 3 bases had no gene match. CDR1 is SGDLS, CDR2 YYNGEE, per germline. CDR3 length: 13 amino acids. The CDR3 loop is CASSVDRGYGYTF. Written as DNA, the CDR3 is TGTGCCAGCAGCGTAGACAGGGGGTACGGCTACACCTTC.

The rearrangement joins TRBV2 to TRBJ2-2, with D possibly TRBD2 on 5 matching bases. The CDR3 totals 14 residues. The germline V gene has CDR1 SNHLY and CDR2 FYNNEI. V lost 6 bases and J lost 0, with 8 bases in between. This CDR3 is CASRGASNTGELFF. CDR3 coding DNA: TGTGCCAGCAGGGGAGCGTCGAACACCGGGGAGCTGTTTTTT.

This clonotype has only a few counts. The chain couples TRBV19 to TRBJ2-2; TRBD2 is a possible D gene (6 bases). The germline V and J ends were trimmed by 6 bases and 3 bases, with 11 bases remaining between them. The germline CDR1 and CDR2 sequences are LNHDA and SQIVND (reference sequence). CDR3 length: 14 residues. The CDR3 protein is CASRAPGDTGELFF. The CDR3 DNA sequence: TGTGCCAGTAGGGCCCCGGGGGACACCGGGGAGCTGTTTTTT.

The chain combines TRBV10-3 with TRBJ2-3; D is possibly TRBD1 (6 bases). Germline-derived CDR1 and CDR2 are ENHRY and SYGVKD. The length of the CDR3 is 14 residues. V shed 11 bases and J shed 1 base, with 16 bases lying between them. The DNA for the CDR3 is TGTGCCCAGACAGGAGGAGAGGGCACAGATACGCAGTATTTT. Its translation is CAQTGGEGTDTQYF.

This clonotype has ten or more counts. As the CDR3 is not closed by the conserved phenylalanine or tryptophan, this likely results from a read error. The rearrangement links TRBV7-2 to TRBJ2-5, with 12 bases aligning to TRBD2. The V gene end was trimmed by 3 bases and the J gene end by 5 bases; junction bases not matched to a gene: 7. The CDR3 length is 16 residues. Germline V gene data show CDR1 as SGHTA and CDR2 as FQGNSA. CDR3 in DNA: TGTGCCAGCAGCTTGGGGCTAGCGGGAGGGCCGGAGACCCAGTACTCC. Amino acids: CASSLGLAGGPETQYS.

The rearrangement joins TRBV20-1 to TRBJ2-7; TRBD1 aligns across 9 bases. Germline lookup yields CDR1 DFQATT and CDR2 SNEGSKA (reference sequence). Trimming at V came to 8 bases and at J to 2 bases, leaving 4 bases not matched to a gene. This CDR3 has 12 amino acids. The CDR3 DNA sequence: TGCAGTCTACGGACAGGGGCCTACGAGCAGTACTTC. Encoded protein: CSLRTGAYEQYF.

This clonotype was seen at least ten times. This chain connects TRBV7-2 to TRBJ1-5; D unclear. Per the germline V gene, CDR1 is SGHTA and CDR2 is FQGNSA. This CDR3 has 13 amino acids. Trimming cost V 3 bases and J 4 bases, with 7 bases left between them. The CDR3 sequence is CASSFKSNQPQHF. DNA for the CDR3: TGTGCCAGCAGCTTCAAGTCGAATCAGCCCCAGCATTTT. Combining the CDR3 with reference TRBV7-2 and TRBJ1-5 gives the whole variable domain GAGVSQSPSNKVTEKGKDVELRCDPISGHTALYWYRQSLGQGLEFLIYFQGNSAPDKSGLPSDRFSAERTGGSVSTLTIQRTQQEDSAVYLCASSFKSNQPQHFGDGTRLSIL.

The chain combines TRBV29-1 with TRBJ2-2, with D tentatively TRBD1 (5 bases). Per the germline V gene, CDR1 is SQVTM and CDR2 is ANQGSEA. Trimming shortened V by 6 bases and J by 1 base, and 9 bases separated the two germline ends. This CDR3 region has 13 residues. The CDR3 bases are TGCAGCGTAAAGCAGGGGAACACCGGGGAGCTGTTTTTT. Protein: CSVKQGNTGELFF.